The sequence of this T cell receptor beta chain was determined in a study of cytomegalovirus exposure and HLA in healthy donors. Study-level results: HLA alleles were associated with 17,000 or so TCR beta sequences in a later analysis at 0.05 false discovery rate.

The PCR employed 60 Vbeta primers together with 13 Jbeta primers. Profiled with immunoSEQ multiplex PCR; TCRdb holds only in-frame clones, not every one. The sample has approximately 100,000 clones, 77% seen once. For this clone: As yet, its antigen is unknown.

This CDR3 has 13 residues. Trimming cost V 7 bases and J 4 bases; bases outside gene matches: 6. Germline assignment: CDR1 SGHRS and CDR2 YFSETQ. V is TRBV5-1 and J is TRBJ2-3, with 7 bases lining up with TRBD2. This receptor was taken from a man between 35 and 55 years old in good health and CMV-seropositive. Specimen: PBMCs. The CDR3: CASQRGYADTQYF. The DNA for the CDR3 is TGCGCCAGCCAGCGGGGCTATGCAGATACGCAGTATTTT.